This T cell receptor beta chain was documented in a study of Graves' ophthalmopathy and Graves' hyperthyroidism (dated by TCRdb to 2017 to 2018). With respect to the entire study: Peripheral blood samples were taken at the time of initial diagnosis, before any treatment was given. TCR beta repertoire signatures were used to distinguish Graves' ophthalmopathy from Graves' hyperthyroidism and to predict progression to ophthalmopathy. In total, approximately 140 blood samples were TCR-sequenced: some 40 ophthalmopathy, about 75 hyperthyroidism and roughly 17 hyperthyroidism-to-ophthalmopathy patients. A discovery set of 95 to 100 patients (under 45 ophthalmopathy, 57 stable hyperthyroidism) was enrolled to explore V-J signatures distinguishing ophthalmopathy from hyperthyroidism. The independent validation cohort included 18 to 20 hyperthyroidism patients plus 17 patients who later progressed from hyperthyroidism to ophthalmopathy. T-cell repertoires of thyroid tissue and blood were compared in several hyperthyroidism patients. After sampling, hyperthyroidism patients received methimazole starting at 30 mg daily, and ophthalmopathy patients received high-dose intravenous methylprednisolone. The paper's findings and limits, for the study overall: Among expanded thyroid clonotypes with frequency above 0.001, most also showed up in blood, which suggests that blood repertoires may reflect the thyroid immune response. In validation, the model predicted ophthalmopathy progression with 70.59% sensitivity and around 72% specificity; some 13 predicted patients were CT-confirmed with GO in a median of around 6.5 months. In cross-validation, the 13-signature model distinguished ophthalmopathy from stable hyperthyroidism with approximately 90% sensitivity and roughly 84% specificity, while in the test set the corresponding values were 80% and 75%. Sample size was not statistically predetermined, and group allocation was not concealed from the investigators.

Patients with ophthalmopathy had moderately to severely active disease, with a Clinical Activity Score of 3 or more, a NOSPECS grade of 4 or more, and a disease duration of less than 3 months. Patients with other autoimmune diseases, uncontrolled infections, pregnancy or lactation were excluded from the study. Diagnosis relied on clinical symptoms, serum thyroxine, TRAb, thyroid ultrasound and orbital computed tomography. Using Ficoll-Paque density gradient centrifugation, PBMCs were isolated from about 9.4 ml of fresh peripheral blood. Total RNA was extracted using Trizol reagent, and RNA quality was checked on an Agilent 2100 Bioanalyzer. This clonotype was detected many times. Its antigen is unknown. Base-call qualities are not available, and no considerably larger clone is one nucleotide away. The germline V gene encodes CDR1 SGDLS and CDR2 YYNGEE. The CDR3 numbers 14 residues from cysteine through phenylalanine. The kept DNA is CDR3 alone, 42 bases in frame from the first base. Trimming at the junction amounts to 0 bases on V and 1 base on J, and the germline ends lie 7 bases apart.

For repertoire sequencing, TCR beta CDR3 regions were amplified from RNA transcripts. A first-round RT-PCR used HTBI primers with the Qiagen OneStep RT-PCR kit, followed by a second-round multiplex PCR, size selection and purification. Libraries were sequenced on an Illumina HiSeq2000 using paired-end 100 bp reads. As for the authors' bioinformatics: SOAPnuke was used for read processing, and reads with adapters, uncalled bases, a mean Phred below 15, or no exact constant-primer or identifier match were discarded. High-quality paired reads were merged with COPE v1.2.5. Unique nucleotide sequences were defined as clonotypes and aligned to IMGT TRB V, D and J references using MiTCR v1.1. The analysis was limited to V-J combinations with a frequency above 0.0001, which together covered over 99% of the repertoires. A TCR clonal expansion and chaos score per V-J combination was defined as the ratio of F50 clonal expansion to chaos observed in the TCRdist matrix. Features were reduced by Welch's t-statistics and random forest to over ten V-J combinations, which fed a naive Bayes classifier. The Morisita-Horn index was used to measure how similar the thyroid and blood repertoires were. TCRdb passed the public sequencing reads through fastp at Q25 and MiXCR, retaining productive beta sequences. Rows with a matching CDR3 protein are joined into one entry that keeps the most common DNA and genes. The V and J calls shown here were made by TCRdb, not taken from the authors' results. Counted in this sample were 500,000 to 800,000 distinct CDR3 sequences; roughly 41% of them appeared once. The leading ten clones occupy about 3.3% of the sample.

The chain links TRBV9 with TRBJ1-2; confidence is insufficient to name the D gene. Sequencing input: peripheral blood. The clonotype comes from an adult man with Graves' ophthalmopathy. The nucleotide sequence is TGTGCCAGCAGCGTAGACCAGCTTAACTATGGCTACACCTTC. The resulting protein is CASSVDQLNYGYTF.